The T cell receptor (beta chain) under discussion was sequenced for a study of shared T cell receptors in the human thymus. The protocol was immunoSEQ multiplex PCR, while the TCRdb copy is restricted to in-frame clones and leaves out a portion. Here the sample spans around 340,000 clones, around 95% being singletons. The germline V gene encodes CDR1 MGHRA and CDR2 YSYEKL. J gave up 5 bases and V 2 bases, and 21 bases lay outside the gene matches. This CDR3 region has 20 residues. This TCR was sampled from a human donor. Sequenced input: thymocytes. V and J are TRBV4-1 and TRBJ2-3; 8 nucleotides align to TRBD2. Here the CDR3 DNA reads TGCGCCAGCAGCCAAAACGGACGTCAAACTAGCGGCCCCCCAAGAGATACGCAGTATTTT. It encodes CASSQNGRQTSGPPRDTQYF.